These T cell receptor beta chains were read from a single sample in a study of blood T cell repertoires in COVID-19. The protocol was immunoSEQ multiplex PCR, while the TCRdb copy is restricted to in-frame clones and leaves out a portion. The table includes 250,000 to 350,000 clones, around 91% detected once. Sequenced: PBMCs or T cells enriched from blood (not recorded which). These receptors came from a woman in her late teens or twenties with acute COVID-19. CDR3s include the opening cysteine and the closing phenylalanine or tryptophan. Each record gives: D gene, clone size, J gene, V gene, CDR3 DNA, CDR3 protein. The D gene is left open where the match is weak. Expanded clones get a size class; other rows say once, few or many, or leave the size out.

d_call: TRBD1; clone_size: -; j_call: TRBJ2-3; v_call: TRBV6-5; cdr3_nt: TGTGCCAGCAGTAATGACAGGGGTTTTACAGATACGCAGTATTTT; cdr3_aa: CASSNDRGFTDTQYF
d_call: -; clone_size: few; j_call: TRBJ2-7; v_call: TRBV2; cdr3_nt: TGTGCCAGCAGTGGGGTGAGACAGGGAGGCAACGAGCAGTACTTC; cdr3_aa: CASSGVRQGGNEQYF
d_call: TRBD2; clone_size: -; j_call: TRBJ2-3; v_call: TRBV19; cdr3_nt: TGTGCCAGTAGTCGCCCCGGGACTAGCGGGTACACAGATACGCAGTATTTT; cdr3_aa: CASSRPGTSGYTDTQYF
d_call: TRBD2; clone_size: -; j_call: TRBJ2-1; v_call: TRBV27; cdr3_nt: TGTGCCAGCAGTTTACGGGCGGGAGAGACCTACAATGAGCAGTTCTTC; cdr3_aa: CASSLRAGETYNEQFF
d_call: -; clone_size: -; j_call: TRBJ2-5; v_call: TRBV11-2; cdr3_nt: TGTGCCAGCAGCTTAGAGTCTCAAGAGACCCAGTACTTC; cdr3_aa: CASSLESQETQYF
d_call: TRBD1; clone_size: -; j_call: TRBJ1-1; v_call: TRBV18; cdr3_nt: TGTGCCAGCTCACCGGACAGGCTAGGAACTGAAGCTTTCTTT; cdr3_aa: CASSPDRLGTEAFF
d_call: TRBD2; clone_size: -; j_call: TRBJ2-1; v_call: TRBV6-2/TRBV6-3; cdr3_nt: TGTGCCAGCAGTTCCGGGACTAGCGGCGACAATGAGCAGTTCTTC; cdr3_aa: CASSSGTSGDNEQFF
d_call: TRBD1; clone_size: -; j_call: TRBJ2-7; v_call: TRBV5-6; cdr3_nt: TGTGCCAGCAGTCCGACAGGGTTGGGCTCCTACGAGCAGTACTTC; cdr3_aa: CASSPTGLGSYEQYF
d_call: -; clone_size: -; j_call: TRBJ1-1; v_call: TRBV9; cdr3_nt: TGTGCCAGCAGCTCTTACTCCGGGACTGAAGCTTTCTTT; cdr3_aa: CASSSYSGTEAFF
d_call: -; clone_size: -; j_call: TRBJ1-2; v_call: TRBV3-1/TRBV3-2; cdr3_nt: TGTGCCAGCAGCCAACCTTCGGGAGCCCCCAACAGTGGCTACACCTTC; cdr3_aa: CASSQPSGAPNSGYTF
d_call: -; clone_size: -; j_call: TRBJ1-6; v_call: TRBV30; cdr3_nt: TGTGCCTGGAGTAACATACCCTCTTCACCCCTCCACTTT; cdr3_aa: CAWSNIPSSPLHF
d_call: TRBD2; clone_size: -; j_call: TRBJ2-1; v_call: TRBV6-4; cdr3_nt: TGTGCCAGAGACCTTCATTGCGCGGGAGGGCCTTCCTCCTACAATGAGCAGTTCTTC; cdr3_aa: CARDLHCAGGPSSYNEQFF
d_call: -; clone_size: -; j_call: TRBJ2-3; v_call: TRBV10-3; cdr3_nt: TGTGCCATCAGTGAAATGGGTGGGAGTGGGAAGGCAAGGGATACGCAGTATTTT; cdr3_aa: CAISEMGGSGKARDTQYF
d_call: TRBD1; clone_size: -; j_call: TRBJ1-1; v_call: TRBV6-6; cdr3_nt: TGTGCCAGCAGTCGGACAGGGGGCGGGGACACTGAAGCTTTCTTT; cdr3_aa: CASSRTGGGDTEAFF
d_call: -; clone_size: few; j_call: TRBJ1-5; v_call: TRBV12-5; cdr3_nt: TGTGCTAGTGGTTTGTGCGGGCCAGCTAGCAATCAGCCCCAGCATTTT; cdr3_aa: CASGLCGPASNQPQHF
d_call: -; clone_size: -; j_call: TRBJ2-1; v_call: TRBV7-2; cdr3_nt: TGTGCCCAAAGGGGGGGATCGCCCTTCAATGAGCAGTTCTTC; cdr3_aa: CAQRGGSPFNEQFF
d_call: TRBD1; clone_size: -; j_call: TRBJ2-7; v_call: TRBV7-2; cdr3_nt: TGTGCCAGCAGCCATGGGACAGGGGGCACGTACGAGCAGTACTTC; cdr3_aa: CASSHGTGGTYEQYF
d_call: -; clone_size: -; j_call: TRBJ2-5; v_call: TRBV6-5; cdr3_nt: TGTGCCAGCAGTTTAAGGCGGGACGGAGCTAAAGAGACCCAGTACTTC; cdr3_aa: CASSLRRDGAKETQYF
d_call: TRBD2; clone_size: -; j_call: TRBJ2-1; v_call: TRBV28; cdr3_nt: TGTGCCAGCAGCCCCCCACCGACTAGCGGGGGGGATGAGCAGTTCTTC; cdr3_aa: CASSPPPTSGGDEQFF
d_call: -; clone_size: -; j_call: TRBJ2-3; v_call: TRBV27; cdr3_nt: TGTGCCAGCAGAAGGGGGGATACGCAGTATTTT; cdr3_aa: CASRRGDTQYF
d_call: TRBD2; clone_size: -; j_call: TRBJ2-1; v_call: TRBV2; cdr3_nt: TGTGCCAGCAGTCCCTTCCCTTGGGCTAGCGGGAGTCTTGAGCAGTTCTTC; cdr3_aa: CASSPFPWASGSLEQFF
d_call: -; clone_size: -; j_call: TRBJ2-7; v_call: TRBV12-3/TRBV12-4; cdr3_nt: TGTGCCAGCAGTCCGACTGAAAACTACGAGCAGTACTTC; cdr3_aa: CASSPTENYEQYF
d_call: -; clone_size: once; j_call: TRBJ2-5; v_call: TRBV6-6; cdr3_nt: TGTGCCAGCAAAGGGGAGGTGGAGACCCAGTACTTC; cdr3_aa: CASKGEVETQYF
d_call: TRBD2; clone_size: -; j_call: TRBJ2-3; v_call: TRBV11-2; cdr3_nt: TGTGCCAGCAGCTTAGGCTTGCTAGCGGGAGGGCCGCTGCATACGCAGTATTTT; cdr3_aa: CASSLGLLAGGPLHTQYF
d_call: TRBD1; clone_size: -; j_call: TRBJ1-2; v_call: TRBV11-2; cdr3_nt: TGTGCCAGCAGCTTAGGGACAGGGGCATCGGGCTACACCTTC; cdr3_aa: CASSLGTGASGYTF
d_call: -; clone_size: -; j_call: TRBJ1-5; v_call: TRBV21-1; cdr3_nt: TGTGCCAGCAGCAAAGCGCTAGGGGACAGCCATGGAGGGAGCAATCAGCCCCAGCATTTT; cdr3_aa: CASSKALGDSHGGSNQPQHF
d_call: -; clone_size: once; j_call: TRBJ1-2; v_call: TRBV28; cdr3_nt: TGTGCCAGCAGAGCCTTAGGGGGGGCCTATGGCTACACCTTC; cdr3_aa: CASRALGGAYGYTF
d_call: -; clone_size: -; j_call: TRBJ1-6; v_call: TRBV25-1; cdr3_nt: TGTGCCAGCAGTGACCCACGGGGGGGTAATTCACCCCTCCACTTT; cdr3_aa: CASSDPRGGNSPLHF
d_call: TRBD2; clone_size: -; j_call: TRBJ2-1; v_call: TRBV7-9; cdr3_nt: TGTGCCAGCAGCAGAGCGCCCCTAGCGGGAGTAGATGAGCAGTTCTTC; cdr3_aa: CASSRAPLAGVDEQFF
d_call: -; clone_size: -; j_call: TRBJ2-3; v_call: TRBV4-3; cdr3_nt: TGCGCCAGCAGCCAAGATAGGCAGGGTTTAGATACGCAGTATTTT; cdr3_aa: CASSQDRQGLDTQYF
d_call: -; clone_size: once; j_call: TRBJ2-1; v_call: TRBV11-2; cdr3_nt: TGTGCCAGCAGCTTAGGTAGGGGGTTTTTGAACAATGAGCAGTTCTTC; cdr3_aa: CASSLGRGFLNNEQFF